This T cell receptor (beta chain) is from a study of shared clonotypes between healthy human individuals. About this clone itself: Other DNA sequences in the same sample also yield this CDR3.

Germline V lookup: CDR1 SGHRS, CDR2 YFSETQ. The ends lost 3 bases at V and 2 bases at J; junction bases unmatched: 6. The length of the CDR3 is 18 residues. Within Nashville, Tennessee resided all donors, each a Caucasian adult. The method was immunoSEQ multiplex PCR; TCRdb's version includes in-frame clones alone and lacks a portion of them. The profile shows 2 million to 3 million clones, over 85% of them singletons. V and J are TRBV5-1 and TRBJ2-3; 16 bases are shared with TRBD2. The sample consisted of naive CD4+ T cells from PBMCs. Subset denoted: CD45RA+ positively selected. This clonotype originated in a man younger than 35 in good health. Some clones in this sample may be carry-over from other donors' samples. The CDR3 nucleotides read TGCGCCAGCAGCTCGGGGGGACTAGCGGGAGGGTCCACAGATACGCAGTATTTT. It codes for CASSSGGLAGGSTDTQYF. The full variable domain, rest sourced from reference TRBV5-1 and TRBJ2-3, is KAGVTQTPRYLIKTRGQQVTLSCSPISGHRSVSWYQQTPGQGLQFLFEYFSETQRNKGNFPGRFSGRQFSNSRSEMNVSTLELGDSALYLCASSSGGLAGGSTDTQYFGPGTRLTVL.